This T cell receptor (beta chain) was found in a study of blood T cell repertoires in COVID-19. After removal of 5 bases from V and 5 bases from J, the junction contained 7 bases not matched to a gene. This CDR3 region has 14 residues. CDR1 and CDR2 (germline): SGHTA, FQGNSA. The assay was immunoSEQ multiplex PCR, and TCRdb's table has in-frame clones only and misses some. This sample yields about 350,000 clones, of which more than 70% are seen a single time; around 0.92% belongs to the top ten. The sequence derives from a young woman who had been exposed to COVID-19. The sequenced sample consisted of PBMCs or T cells enriched from blood (not recorded which). The V call is TRBV7-2, the J call TRBJ2-3; 7 bases fit TRBD2. The CDR3, as DNA: TGTGCCAGCAGCATAGGGTGGGGGGGAGATACGCAGTATTTT. It specifies CASSIGWGGDTQYF.